The sequence of this T cell receptor (beta chain) was determined in a study of blood T cells in healthy people across ages (dated by TCRdb to between 2015 and 2016). Regarding the research as a whole: In model experiments, roughly one uniquely barcoded TCR beta cDNA molecule per two T cells was captured by template switching. The study measured age-related changes in TCR beta repertoire diversity using deep sequencing normalized with unique cDNA molecular identifiers. The donors were split into four age groups: young (average 16 years), middle-aged (more than 35), aged (about 56) and long-lived (roughly 88). To avoid experimental bias, donors of different ages were distributed randomly across sequencing lanes. For two donors (one aged 18 to 29 and one aged 80 or older), the study analyzed two additional independent replicas of 1 million unique cDNA reads from the same blood draw. General conclusions and limits of the study: Estimates of total diversity based on one million sequenced T cells were regarded as lower bounds and as underestimates. Observed TCR beta diversity per million T cells fell roughly linearly with age, and a significant reduction was already apparent by age around 36. Compared with the aged group, more naive CD4+ T cells, fewer expanded clones and increased TCR diversity were shown by the long-lived group, suggesting age selection. Because donor CMV infection status was unknown, age-related changes in expanded clonotypes were potentially confounded. A strong correlation was found between observed TCR beta diversity and the percentage of naive T cells measured by flow cytometry. Because profiling used bulk unsorted PBMCs, naive and antigen-experienced compartments could not be compared conclusively.

V ends up 1 base short and J 7 bases short, with an unmatched junction base count of 11. Spanning cysteine to phenylalanine, the CDR3 consists of 17 amino acids. CDR3 DNA only is kept here, 51 bases in frame from base 1. From the germline V gene, CDR1 is SGHAT and CDR2 is FQNNGV. As regards this clonotype: Its antigen specificity is not known. Base-call qualities are not available, and no considerably larger clone is one nucleotide away.

The 35 to 40 donors, aged about 6 to 95 years, were systemically healthy Caucasian individuals from Russia. Around 10 milliliters of peripheral blood were collected from each donor into EDTA-treated Vacutainer tubes. PBMCs were isolated by Ficoll-Paque density-gradient centrifugation, with at least 6 million obtained per sample. Total RNA, at least 6 micrograms per sample, was extracted from PBMCs with Trizol reagent. For every donor, flow cytometry on a PBMC aliquot measured the percentage of naive CD45RAhigh/CD27high T cells. The library relied on 5' RACE. Sequencing was carried out with an Illumina HiSeq 2500. A second 7 to 11 cycle PCR used a sample-barcoded 5' primer and a J-beta primer mix. A unique molecular identifier was introduced onto each TCR beta cDNA molecule by a template-switch 5' adaptor carrying 12 random nucleotides. At least 2.5 million CDR3-containing paired-end reads were obtained from each sample. All of the RNA was converted into first-strand cDNA using the Mint cDNA synthesis kit, with a TRBC-specific oligonucleotide serving as the primer. After uracil-DNA glycosylase treatment, a first 18-cycle PCR used universal primers M1SS and BC2_uni_R on all cDNA. In the authors' own workflow: Normalization of each sample was performed by random selection of 1 million high-quality reads, each carrying a distinct molecular identifier. Instead of being binned into consensus sequences, reads that shared molecular identifiers were thrown out. MiTCR, with a Q25 quality threshold and the strictest error-elimination algorithm, was used for CDR3 identification, clonotype clustering and error correction. A nonparametric unseen species model with Euler transformation was used to estimate a lower bound on total TCR beta diversity. TCRdb redid the processing of the public reads, applying fastp at Q25 and MiXCR, and retained in-frame beta chains. Here each entry gathers all rows of one CDR3 protein and keeps the most common genes and DNA. The V and J calls follow TCRdb's processing rather than the paper's. The sample includes around 800,000 distinct CDR3 sequences, with about 46% observed a single time. About a sixth of the sample rests with the top ten.

Recombination linked TRBV11-2 to TRBJ2-1; 9 bases in between match TRBD1. The TCR originated in an elderly man in good health. Sequences were obtained from blood. Here is the DNA: TGTGCCAGCAGCTTAGGTCTTCCGGGACAGGGCGTGAATGAGCAGTTCTTC. It is translated as CASSLGLPGQGVNEQFF.